This T cell receptor (beta chain) was recovered during a study of blood T cell repertoires in COVID-19. The overall study: Acute-phase and convalescent COVID-19 samples originated in the United States, Italy and Spain. Sources were T cells, B-cell-depleted T cells, or PBMCs; the material itself was cDNA or gDNA.

Authors' processing steps: How many nucleated cells were present was estimated from reference gene primer amplification. Produced via immunoSEQ multiplex PCR; TCRdb's table is partial and in-frame only. The DNA gave D and trimming, while V, J and clone size come from that table. The sample has 200,000 to 250,000 clones; 80% to 85% are singletons. Trimming took off 0 bases at V and 7 bases at J, with 13 bases between the two ends. This CDR3 contains 15 residues. Germline values: CDR1 MNHEY, CDR2 SMNVEV (reference sequence). The clonotype comes from a man in his thirties or forties with active or convalescent COVID-19. Sequencing was performed on peripheral blood. V gene TRBV27 combines with J gene TRBJ2-1, with TRBD2 as a possible D gene (5 bases). For the CDR3, the DNA is TGTGCCAGCAGTTTATCGGAAGCCCGAGGGAATGAGCAGTTCTTC. Its translation: CASSLSEARGNEQFF.